These 23 T cell receptor beta chains were sequenced from one sample in a study of T cell responses to AZD1222 COVID-19 vaccine. Clones were sequenced by immunoSEQ multiplex PCR, and TCRdb holds only the in-frame ones, with some missing. Seen here are just over 150,000 clones, over 75% observed once, and the top ten hold over 1.5%. Sequenced material: peripheral blood, taken on day 0 of AZD1222 vaccination. The receptor set was obtained from an adult in good health.

The chain joins TRBV28 to TRBJ1-5; D gene unclear. CDR1 is MDHEN and CDR2 is SYDVKM in the germline V gene. Between the trimmed V and J ends, which lost 5 bases and 0 bases, there was a span of 17 bases. The CDR3 is 17 amino acids. Here the CDR3 DNA reads TGTGCCAGCAGTCAAGATCCACCTAAAGATAGCAATCAGCCCCAGCATTTT. Translation gives CASSQDPPKDSNQPQHF.

CDR3 bases: TGTGCCAGCAGCCCACCGGGACTAGTTGTCCCAATTTTGGAGGAGCAGTTCTTC. Its translation: CASSPPGLVVPILEEQFF. This chain connects TRBV7-9 to TRBJ2-1, with 8 bases lining up with TRBD2. The V gene's germline CDR1 is SEHNR and CDR2 FQNEAQ (reference sequence). The trim removed 5 bases at V and 10 bases at J, leaving 22 bases unmatched. The CDR3 has 18 amino acids.

The chain couples TRBV4-2 to TRBJ2-1; D ambiguous. This CDR3 has 16 amino acids. V was shortened by 0 bases and J by 8 bases, with 17 bases between the two germline ends. Germline values: CDR1 LGHNA, CDR2 YNFKEQ. The CDR3: CASSQDPHLLQDEQFF. CDR3 nucleotide sequence: TGTGCCAGCAGCCAAGATCCCCACCTGCTCCAGGATGAGCAGTTCTTC.

J is TRBJ1-4 and V is TRBV19; D gene uncertain. Germline V gives CDR1 LNHDA, CDR2 SQIVND (reference sequence). CDR3 size: 15 residues. V lost 6 bases and J lost 8, with 19 bases in between. The CDR3 DNA reads TGTGCCAGTAGGCTCGGGCCGAGCTTAGGAGAAAAACTGTTTTTT. Translating gives CASRLGPSLGEKLFF.

This sequence joins TRBV11-2 and TRBJ1-2; no clear D gene. This CDR3 is 16 amino acids long. Germline assignment: CDR1 SGHAT and CDR2 FQNNGV. The V and J ends lost 5 bases and 1 base respectively, with 17 bases between them. CDR3 DNA sequence: TGTGCCAGCAGCCCCGAATGGGCGGAGAATAACTATGGCTACACCTTC. It codes for CASSPEWAENNYGYTF.

V usage is TRBV13 and J usage is TRBJ1-1; D is uncertain. Germline CDR1 PRHDT, CDR2 FYEKMQ (reference sequence). Trimming stripped 1 base from V and 1 base from J, with 10 bases between. The CDR3 is 15 residues long. The CDR3 nucleotides read TGTGCCAGCAGCTTAGCTAACCCGGGGAACACTGAAGCTTTCTTT. Protein: CASSLANPGNTEAFF.

The chain combines TRBV24-1 with TRBJ2-2; 12 bases agree with TRBD2. Germline CDR1 reads KGHDR; CDR2 reads SFDVKD. The CDR3 spans 18 residues. Unmatched junction bases numbered 7, after V lost 4 bases and J lost 2 bases. The CDR3 DNA reads TGTGCCACCAGTGAGCTAACTAGCGGGAGGCGCAACACCGGGGAGCTGTTTTTT. Protein: CATSELTSGRRNTGELFF.

In this sample, this clone turned up once. The genes are TRBV28 and TRBJ2-7, with 8 bases that match TRBD2. V was clipped by 6 bases and J by 0 bases; unmatched bases: 10. The CDR3 is 16 residues long. Germline V gene sequence: CDR1 MDHEN, CDR2 SYDVKM. The CDR3 region has the DNA TGTGCCAGCAGCCGAGTTGAGCGGGGGCACTCCTACGAGCAGTACTTC. It codes for CASSRVERGHSYEQYF.

The rearrangement links TRBV6-5 to TRBJ1-5; D unresolved. V dropped 2 bases and J dropped 6 bases, with 8 bases sitting between them. This CDR3 spans 13 amino acids. Germline values: CDR1 MNHEY, CDR2 SVGAGI. The CDR3 DNA sequence: TGTGCCAGCAGTTACACCAGTAGTCAGCCCCAGCATTTT. Residues: CASSYTSSQPQHF.

The chain recombines TRBV20-1 with TRBJ1-1, with TRBD1 identical over 7 bases. After removal of 3 bases from V and 4 bases from J, the junction contained 8 bases not matched to a gene. Germline CDR1 is DFQATT and CDR2 is SNEGSKA (reference sequence). The CDR3 loop spans 14 amino acids. CDR3 sequence (DNA): TGCAGTGCTAGTGGGGACAGTGGGATCACTGAAGCTTTCTTT. This gives the protein CSASGDSGITEAFF.

This rearrangement joins TRBV2 to TRBJ1-1; TRBD1 is a possible D gene (5 bases). This CDR3 region has 15 residues. Germline lookup yields CDR1 SNHLY and CDR2 FYNNEI. Between the trimmed V and J ends, which lost 3 bases and 3 bases, there was a span of 14 bases. CDR3 DNA sequence: TGTGCCAGCAGTGACCCCTACCGGGGGGACACTGAAGCTTTCTTT. Translating it yields CASSDPYRGDTEAFF.

This clone occurred a few times. This chain joins TRBV28 and TRBJ2-1; D might be TRBD1 (5 bases). CDR3 size: 12 residues. V lost 6 bases to trimming and J lost 9 bases, with 12 bases between them. The germline V gene has CDR1 MDHEN and CDR2 SYDVKM. As DNA, the CDR3 is TGTGCCAGCAGGGACGGACATCTTGAGCAGTTCTTC. It is translated as CASRDGHLEQFF.

The rearrangement joins TRBV9 to TRBJ1-2; a weak D match, TRBD1 (5 bases). The CDR3 spans 14 residues. CDR1 is SGDLS and CDR2 is YYNGEE in the germline V gene. Deletions cut 0 bases from V and 6 bases from J, with 12 bases between. CDR3 in amino acids: CASSVGGGLDGYTF. The DNA for the CDR3 is TGTGCCAGCAGCGTAGGCGGGGGACTGGATGGCTACACCTTC.

The chain carries TRBV24-1 and TRBJ1-1; tentative D call: TRBD1 (6 bases). The CDR3 has 14 amino acids. The germline gives CDR1 KGHDR, CDR2 SFDVKD. Trimming pared 4 bases from V and 1 base from J, leaving 9 bases between. Written as DNA, the CDR3 is TGTGCCACCAGTGACACGGGACAGAACACTGAAGCTTTCTTT. It translates to CATSDTGQNTEAFF.

The chain links TRBV21-1 to TRBJ2-7. TRBV21-1 is annotated as a pseudogene. The CDR3 consists of 10 residues. The CDR3 here is CASFKLEQYF. In DNA form, the CDR3 reads TGTGCCAGTTTTAAGTTGGAGCAGTACTTC.

The CDR3 here is CASSVGLMNTEAFF. CDR3 bases: TGTGCCAGCAGCGTGGGACTTATGAACACTGAAGCTTTCTTT. This sequence joins TRBV5-5 and TRBJ1-1; tentatively, D is TRBD1 (5 bases). V dropped 4 bases and J dropped 0 bases, with 10 bases sitting between them. The CDR3 loop spans 14 amino acids. Germline values: CDR1 SGHKS, CDR2 YYEKEE (reference sequence).

This clone was observed a single time. This sequence joins TRBV7-9 and TRBJ2-3, with D maybe TRBD2 (5 bases). The CDR3 runs 15 residues. Germline values: CDR1 SEHNR, CDR2 FQNEAQ (reference sequence). V was cut by 5 bases and J by 6 bases, with 18 bases left in between. The CDR3, as DNA: TGTGCCAGCAGCCGGAGGAGGATCTGGGCGGATACGCAGTATTTT. Encoded protein: CASSRRRIWADTQYF.

There are a few counts of this clone. The chain links TRBV25-1 to TRBJ2-2; TRBD2 agrees at 10 bases. Germline V gene lookup returns CDR1 MGHDK and CDR2 SYGVNS. Trimming took 5 bases from V and 5 from J; bases not matched to a gene: 5. The CDR3 sequence is 15 residues long. The CDR3 coding sequence is TGTGCCAGCAGTCCTACGACTAGCGGGACCGGGGAGCTGTTTTTT. It codes for CASSPTTSGTGELFF.

CDR3 DNA sequence: TGTGCCAGCAGCCAAGATTCCCCCAGGCAGAACACCGGGGAGCTGTTTTTT. Translated, it gives CASSQDSPRQNTGELFF. The chain uses TRBV4-2 and TRBJ2-2; D is unclear. V gave up 0 bases and J gave up 1 base, with 12 bases separating them. The CDR3 extends over 17 amino acids. Germline V gene sequence: CDR1 LGHNA, CDR2 YNFKEQ.

The rearrangement joins TRBV19 to TRBJ2-5; 14 bases map to TRBD2. Germline loops: CDR1 LNHDA, CDR2 SQIVND (reference sequence). With 6 bases clipped from V and 5 bases from J, the junction kept 5 bases outside the gene matches. The CDR3 loop spans 15 amino acids. CDR3 coding DNA: TGTGCCAGTAGACGGACTAGCGGGAGGTATGAGACCCAGTACTTC. It specifies CASRRTSGRYETQYF.

The chain employs TRBV5-1 and TRBJ1-3, with unresolved D. Germline loops: CDR1 SGHRS, CDR2 YFSETQ. Trimming removed 3 bases from V and 0 bases from J, with 13 bases in between. The length of the CDR3 is 16 residues. The CDR3 region is CASSSDSVLSGNTIYF. In DNA form, the CDR3 reads TGCGCCAGCAGCTCGGATTCCGTCCTCTCTGGAAACACCATATATTTT.

The V and J genes are TRBV10-3 and TRBJ1-1; 7 nucleotides line up with TRBD1. Germline V gene data show CDR1 as ENHRY and CDR2 as SYGVKD. The CDR3 is made up of 13 amino acids. V was clipped by 7 bases and J by 4 bases; unmatched bases: 6. The CDR3 region has the DNA TGTGCCATCAACAAAGACAGGGCCACTGAAGCTTTCTTT. Amino acids: CAINKDRATEAFF.

This clone has at least ten counts. V gene TRBV4-2 combines with J gene TRBJ2-7; perhaps TRBD2 as D (5 bases). Germline V gene lookup returns CDR1 LGHNA and CDR2 YNFKEQ. The CDR3 sequence is 16 residues long. V lost 4 bases and J lost 6, with 22 bases in between. CDR3 sequence (DNA): TGTGCCAGCAGCCCACTTGGAGGCCGCGTCCTGCCCGAGCAGTACTTC. This sequence encodes CASSPLGGRVLPEQYF.